This T cell receptor beta chain was sequenced in a study of T cell responses to AZD1222 COVID-19 vaccine. Study summary: Pooled samples include second doses given at about 4 or 12 weeks. Study-wide results and limits: The study found Spike-specific TCR breadth and depth rose after two AZD1222 doses. Sampled repertoires all dated from after the peak T cell response. Clonal diversity was possibly underestimated, and white British individuals and females predominated among donors.

The CDR3 loop spans 15 amino acids. Germline loops: CDR1 LNHDA, CDR2 SQIVND (reference sequence). The V and J ends lost 3 bases and 11 bases, in that order; junction bases with no gene match: 9. Notes on this clone: Its antigen is not known.

TCRdb's table, derived via immunoSEQ multiplex PCR, lists solely in-frame clones and lacks some. The sample gives nearly 95,000 clones, nearly 90% of which show up once; over 7.5% is in the top ten. The sequenced sample was peripheral blood, obtained on day 0 of AZD1222 vaccination. The chain couples TRBV19 to TRBJ1-4; 10 positions agree with TRBD1. The TCR was taken from an adult in good health. CDR3 DNA sequence: TGTGCCAGTAGTATCGGGACAGGGGAATTTGGCAAACTGTTTTTT. The encoded protein is CASSIGTGEFGKLFF.